Below are 16 T cell receptor beta chains sequenced from a single sample in a study of OX40 agonist ivuxolimab in advanced cancers. Profiled with immunoSEQ multiplex PCR; TCRdb holds only in-frame clones, not every one. The sample comprises some 83,000 clones, over 85% of which are singletons, and around 5.9% rests with the top ten. Source: CD4+ or CD8+ T cells sorted from blood, taken in a trial of the OX40 agonist ivuxolimab. All receptors come from an adult with an advanced solid tumor such as melanoma, head and neck, liver or kidney cancer.

The chain is built from TRBV30 and TRBJ2-3; 9 bases match TRBD2. Germline CDR1 and CDR2: GTSNPN and SVGIG (reference sequence). The ends lost 4 bases at V and 2 bases at J; junction bases unmatched: 7. The CDR3 is made up of 15 amino acids. The CDR3 region is CAWMAGGGYTDTQYF. CDR3 DNA: TGTGCCTGGATGGCGGGGGGGGGTTACACAGATACGCAGTATTTT.

The gene calls are TRBV4-1 and TRBJ1-4, with 9 bases matching TRBD1. Trimming cost V 1 base and J 5 bases; bases outside gene matches: 2. The CDR3 consists of 15 residues. Germline CDR1 is MGHRA and CDR2 is YSYEKL. For the CDR3, the DNA is TGCGCCAGCAGCCAAGCCGACAGGGGGAATGAAAAACTGTTTTTT. Protein: CASSQADRGNEKLFF.

The CDR3: CASSLEIGRSYGYTF. DNA for the CDR3: TGTGCCAGCAGCTTAGAGATTGGTCGAAGCTATGGCTACACCTTC. The chain recombines TRBV7-6 with TRBJ1-2; D is ambiguous. The germline V gene has CDR1 SGHVS and CDR2 FNYEAQ. This CDR3 is 15 amino acids long. Trimming removed 1 base at V and 4 bases at J, with 13 bases between.

The V gene is TRBV11-2, the J gene TRBJ1-3; unclear D gene. CDR1 and CDR2 (germline): SGHAT, FQNNGV. The CDR3 length is 15 residues. Trimming removed 0 bases from V and 8 bases from J, with 14 bases in between. The DNA for the CDR3 is TGTGCCAGCAGCTTAGATTTCGGCCCTCCGCACACCATATATTTT. It translates to CASSLDFGPPHTIYF.

The chain links TRBV6-5 to TRBJ1-1; TRBD1 aligns across 8 bases. V dropped 7 bases and J dropped 3; count of bases not matched to a gene: 4. The CDR3 is 13 amino acids. In germline, CDR1 is MNHEY, CDR2 SVGAGI. In DNA form, the CDR3 reads TGTGCCAGCAAGATACAGGGGGACACTGAAGCTTTCTTT. Amino acid sequence: CASKIQGDTEAFF.

This chain uses TRBV4-1 with TRBJ2-7; D is unresolved. CDR3 length equals 15 residues. Per the germline V gene, CDR1 is MGHRA and CDR2 is YSYEKL. V was shortened by 0 bases and J by 0 bases, with 9 bases between the two germline ends. CDR3 region: CASSQDSLSSYEQYF. In DNA form, the CDR3 reads TGCGCCAGCAGCCAAGATTCCTTAAGCTCCTACGAGCAGTACTTC.

CDR3 amino acids: CASSYGLAGVYEQYF. The CDR3 coding sequence is TGTGCCAGCAGTTATGGACTAGCGGGAGTATACGAGCAGTACTTC. J is TRBJ2-7 and V is TRBV6-5; TRBD2 matches 13 bases. This CDR3 is 15 amino acids long. Trimming cost V 3 bases and J 4 bases; bases outside gene matches: 3. Germline CDR1 MNHEY, CDR2 SVGAGI.

This clone has only one observation. This chain connects TRBV9 to TRBJ1-2; no clear D. This CDR3 contains 13 residues. Trimming left V 3 bases short and J 5 bases short, with 11 bases between. The germline V gene encodes CDR1 SGDLS and CDR2 YYNGEE. The CDR3 bases are TGTGCCAGCAGCGGCCAGCGACGGTATGGCTACACCTTC. As protein: CASSGQRRYGYTF.

The V call is TRBV27, the J call TRBJ2-1; D perhaps matches TRBD2 (6 bases). Germline assignment: CDR1 MNHEY and CDR2 SMNVEV (reference sequence). This CDR3 region has 18 residues. Trimming removed 2 bases from V and 5 bases from J, with 22 bases in between. Written as DNA, the CDR3 is TGTGCCAGCAGTTTAACTGGCGGGATGGGCCTGAACCACAATGAGCAGTTCTTC. Its translation is CASSLTGGMGLNHNEQFF.

This chain links TRBV7-7 with TRBJ2-2, with 12 bases lining up with TRBD2. This CDR3 contains 16 residues. CDR1 is SSHAT, CDR2 FNYEAQ, per germline (reference sequence). Trimming removed 5 bases from V and 5 bases from J; junction bases left unmatched: 6. The CDR3 nucleotides read TGTGCCAGCAGCGCCCTAGCGGGAGGGCTTACCGGGGAGCTGTTTTTT. This gives the protein CASSALAGGLTGELFF.

This clone was seen a handful of times. The V gene is TRBV4-1, the J gene TRBJ1-1; D uncertain. This CDR3 comprises 14 residues. The V end was cut by 1 base, the J end by 11 bases, with 17 bases between. The germline V gene has CDR1 MGHRA and CDR2 YSYEKL. The CDR3 region has the DNA TGCGCCAGCAGCCAAGTCTCTCTACAGCAGGAGGCTTTCTTT. Translating gives CASSQVSLQQEAFF.

This chain links TRBV19 with TRBJ2-7; TRBD2 matches at 7 bases. Trimming removed 5 bases from V and 0 bases from J; junction bases left unmatched: 4. The CDR3 consists of 14 residues. Germline V gene sequence: CDR1 LNHDA, CDR2 SQIVND (reference sequence). The DNA of the CDR3 is TGTGCCAGTAGTCTCGCGGGAGCCTCCTACGAGCAGTACTTC. Translation: CASSLAGASYEQYF.

This clone was seen a handful of times. The gene calls are TRBV19 and TRBJ1-5; D possibly corresponds to TRBD1 (5 bases). The length of the CDR3 is 15 residues. CDR1 and CDR2 (germline): LNHDA, SQIVND (reference sequence). The V and J ends lost 1 base and 6 bases respectively, with 13 bases between them. CDR3 sequence reads: CASSIVARDGQPQHF. As DNA, the CDR3 is TGTGCCAGTAGTATAGTGGCCAGGGATGGTCAGCCCCAGCATTTT.

CDR3 sequence: CASSSDRGLYGYTF. The DNA for the CDR3 is TGTGCCAGCAGCTCGGACAGGGGGCTTTATGGCTACACCTTC. J is TRBJ1-2 and V is TRBV5-4; 11 bases align to TRBD1. Germline V lookup: CDR1 SGHNT, CDR2 YYREEE (reference sequence). V shed 3 bases, J shed 5 bases, and the junction held 3 bases outside the gene matches. This CDR3 is built from 14 residues.

The chain combines TRBV2 with TRBJ2-7, with a weak D call TRBD1 (6 bases). Germline values: CDR1 SNHLY, CDR2 FYNNEI. The V gene lost 2 bases and the J gene lost 2 bases, with 13 bases spanning the gap. The CDR3 length is 15 residues. The CDR3 DNA reads TGTGCCAGCAGTGAACTGGCAGGGGATCCCTACGAGCAGTACTTC. Translated, it gives CASSELAGDPYEQYF.

The rearrangement links TRBV7-9 to TRBJ1-1; D call uncertain. In germline, CDR1 is SEHNR, CDR2 FQNEAQ (reference sequence). Trimming took off 4 bases at V and 6 bases at J, with 18 bases between the two ends. This CDR3 is 15 amino acids long. The DNA for the CDR3 is TGTGCCAGCAGCTCACCTGAGTTTGAACCCGCTGAAGCTTTCTTT. It yields the protein CASSSPEFEPAEAFF.